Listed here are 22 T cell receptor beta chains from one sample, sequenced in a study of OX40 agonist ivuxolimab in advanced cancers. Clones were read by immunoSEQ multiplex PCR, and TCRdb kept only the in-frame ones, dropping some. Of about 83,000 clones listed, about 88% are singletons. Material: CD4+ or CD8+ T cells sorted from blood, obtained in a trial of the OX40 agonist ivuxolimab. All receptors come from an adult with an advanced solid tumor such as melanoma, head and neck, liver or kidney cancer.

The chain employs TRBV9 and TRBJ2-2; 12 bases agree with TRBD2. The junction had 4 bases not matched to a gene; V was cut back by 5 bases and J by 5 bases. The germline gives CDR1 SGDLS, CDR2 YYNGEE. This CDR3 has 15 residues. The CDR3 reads CASRPGTSGTGELFF. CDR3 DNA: TGTGCCAGCAGACCCGGGACTAGCGGGACCGGGGAGCTGTTTTTT.

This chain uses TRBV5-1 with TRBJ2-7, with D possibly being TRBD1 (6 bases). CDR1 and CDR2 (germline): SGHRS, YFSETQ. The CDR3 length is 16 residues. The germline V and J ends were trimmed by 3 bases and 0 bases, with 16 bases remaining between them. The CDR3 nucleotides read TGCGCCAGCAGCTCACCGGGACAACCAAGCTCCTACGAGCAGTACTTC. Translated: CASSSPGQPSSYEQYF.

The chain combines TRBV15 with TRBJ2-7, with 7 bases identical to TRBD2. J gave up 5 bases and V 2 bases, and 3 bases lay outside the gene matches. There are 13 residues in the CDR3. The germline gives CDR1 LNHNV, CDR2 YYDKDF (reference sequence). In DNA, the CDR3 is TGTGCCACCAGCAGAATGGGGGGGGACGAGCAGTACTTC. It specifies CATSRMGGDEQYF.

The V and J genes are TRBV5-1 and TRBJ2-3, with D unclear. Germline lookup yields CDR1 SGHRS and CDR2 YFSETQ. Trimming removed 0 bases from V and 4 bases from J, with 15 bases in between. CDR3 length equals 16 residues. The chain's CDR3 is CASSLGFSGRADTQYF. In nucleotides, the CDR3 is TGCGCCAGCAGCTTGGGATTTTCCGGAAGGGCAGATACGCAGTATTTT.

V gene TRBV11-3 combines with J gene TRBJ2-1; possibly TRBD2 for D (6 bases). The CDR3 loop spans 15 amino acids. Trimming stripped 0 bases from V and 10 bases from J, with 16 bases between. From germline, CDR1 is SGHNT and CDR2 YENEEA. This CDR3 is CASSLDGRVRGEQFF. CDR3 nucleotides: TGTGCCAGCAGCTTAGATGGGCGGGTTCGGGGGGAGCAGTTCTTC.

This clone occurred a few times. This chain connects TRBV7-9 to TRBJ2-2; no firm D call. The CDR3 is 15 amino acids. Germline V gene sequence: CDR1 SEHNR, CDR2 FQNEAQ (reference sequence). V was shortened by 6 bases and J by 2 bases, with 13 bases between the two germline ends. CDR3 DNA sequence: TGTGCCAGCAGTTTCCAGACGGCCAACACCGGGGAGCTGTTTTTT. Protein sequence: CASSFQTANTGELFF.

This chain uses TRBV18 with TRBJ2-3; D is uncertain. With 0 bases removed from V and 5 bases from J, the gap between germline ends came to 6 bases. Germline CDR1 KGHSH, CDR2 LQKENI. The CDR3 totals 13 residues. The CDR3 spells CASSPPNEDTQYF. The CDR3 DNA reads TGTGCCAGCTCACCACCGAACGAAGATACGCAGTATTTT.

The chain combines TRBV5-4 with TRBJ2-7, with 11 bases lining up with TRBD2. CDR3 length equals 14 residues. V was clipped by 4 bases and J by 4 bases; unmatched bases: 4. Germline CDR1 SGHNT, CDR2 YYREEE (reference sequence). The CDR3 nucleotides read TGTGCCAGCAGCCCGGGACTAGCGGAATACGAGCAGTACTTC. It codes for CASSPGLAEYEQYF.

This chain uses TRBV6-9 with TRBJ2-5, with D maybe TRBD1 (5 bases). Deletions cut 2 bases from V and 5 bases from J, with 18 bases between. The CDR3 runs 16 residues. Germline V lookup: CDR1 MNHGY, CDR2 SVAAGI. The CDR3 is CASSYIPHKGFETQYF. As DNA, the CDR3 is TGTGCCAGCAGTTATATCCCCCACAAGGGGTTTGAGACCCAGTACTTC.

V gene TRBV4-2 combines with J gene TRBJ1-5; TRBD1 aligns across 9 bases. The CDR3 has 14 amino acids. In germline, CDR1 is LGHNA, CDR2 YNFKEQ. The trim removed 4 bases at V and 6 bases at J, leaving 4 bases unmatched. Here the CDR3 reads CASSPGQGLQPQHF. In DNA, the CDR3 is TGTGCCAGCAGCCCGGGACAGGGACTTCAGCCCCAGCATTTT.

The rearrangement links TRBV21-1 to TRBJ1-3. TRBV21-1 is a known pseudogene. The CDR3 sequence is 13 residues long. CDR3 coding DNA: TGTGCCAGCAGTCTAGGGACCGGAAACACCATATATTTT. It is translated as CASSLGTGNTIYF.

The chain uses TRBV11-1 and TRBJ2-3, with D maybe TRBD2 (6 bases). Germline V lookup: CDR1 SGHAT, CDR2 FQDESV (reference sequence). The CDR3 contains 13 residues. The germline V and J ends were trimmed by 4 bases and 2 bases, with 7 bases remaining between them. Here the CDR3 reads CASSWGDTDTQYF. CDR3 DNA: TGTGCCAGCAGCTGGGGGGACACAGATACGCAGTATTTT.

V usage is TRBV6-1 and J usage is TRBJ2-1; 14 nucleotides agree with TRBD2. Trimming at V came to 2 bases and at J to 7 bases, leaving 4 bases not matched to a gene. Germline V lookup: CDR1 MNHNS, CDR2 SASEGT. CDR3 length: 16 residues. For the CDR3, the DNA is TGTGCCAGCAGTGAAAGGAGACTAGCGGGAGGGAATGAGCAGTTCTTC. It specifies CASSERRLAGGNEQFF.

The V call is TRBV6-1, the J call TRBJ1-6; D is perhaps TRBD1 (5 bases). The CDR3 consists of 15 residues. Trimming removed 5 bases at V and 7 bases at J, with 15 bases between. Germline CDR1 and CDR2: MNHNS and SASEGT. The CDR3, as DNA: TGTGCCAGCAGTCGGACAATCCCCTCCAATTCACCCCTCCACTTT. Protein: CASSRTIPSNSPLHF.

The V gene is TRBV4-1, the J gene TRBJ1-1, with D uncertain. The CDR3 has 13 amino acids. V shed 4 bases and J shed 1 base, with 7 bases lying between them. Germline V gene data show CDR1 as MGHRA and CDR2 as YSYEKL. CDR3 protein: CASSLTENTEAFF. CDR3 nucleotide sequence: TGCGCCAGCAGCCTCACCGAGAACACTGAAGCTTTCTTT.

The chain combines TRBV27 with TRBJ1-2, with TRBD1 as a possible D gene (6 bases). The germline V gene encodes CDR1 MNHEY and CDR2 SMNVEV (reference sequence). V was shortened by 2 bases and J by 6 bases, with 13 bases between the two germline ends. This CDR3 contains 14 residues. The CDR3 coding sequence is TGTGCCAGCAGTTTACACAGGGCTATCGATGGCTACACCTTC. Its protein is CASSLHRAIDGYTF.

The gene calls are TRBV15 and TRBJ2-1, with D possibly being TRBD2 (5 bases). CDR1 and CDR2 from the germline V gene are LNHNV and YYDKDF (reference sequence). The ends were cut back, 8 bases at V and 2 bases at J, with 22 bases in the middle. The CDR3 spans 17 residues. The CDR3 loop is CATYGIQGSGTYNEQFF. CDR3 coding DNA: TGTGCCACCTACGGTATTCAAGGAAGCGGAACCTACAATGAGCAGTTCTTC.

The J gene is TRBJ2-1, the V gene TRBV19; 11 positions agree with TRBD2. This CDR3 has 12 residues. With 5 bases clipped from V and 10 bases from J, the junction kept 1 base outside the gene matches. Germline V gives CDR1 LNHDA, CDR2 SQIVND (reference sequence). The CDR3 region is CASSRLAGEQFF. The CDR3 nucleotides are TGTGCCAGTAGTCGACTAGCGGGGGAGCAGTTCTTC.

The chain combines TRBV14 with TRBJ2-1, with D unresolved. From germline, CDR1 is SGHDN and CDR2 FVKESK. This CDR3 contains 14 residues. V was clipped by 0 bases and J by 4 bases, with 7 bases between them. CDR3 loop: CASSQDSLYNEQFF. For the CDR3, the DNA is TGTGCCAGCAGCCAAGATAGCCTTTACAATGAGCAGTTCTTC.

The CDR3 nucleotides are TGTGCCAGCAGCTACGAATTACGACAGCCTAACTATGGCTACACCTTC. Residues: CASSYELRQPNYGYTF. V gene TRBV5-4 combines with J gene TRBJ1-2; possibly TRBD1 for D (5 bases). V was shortened by 3 bases and J by 0 bases, with 15 bases between the two germline ends. Germline lookup yields CDR1 SGHNT and CDR2 YYREEE (reference sequence). The CDR3 length is 16 residues.

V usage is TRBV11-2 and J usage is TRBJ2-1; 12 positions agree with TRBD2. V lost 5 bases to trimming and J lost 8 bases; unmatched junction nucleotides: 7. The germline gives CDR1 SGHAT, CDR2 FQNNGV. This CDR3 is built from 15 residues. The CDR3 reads CASSLRTSGAYEQFF. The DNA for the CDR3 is TGTGCCAGCAGCCTAAGGACTAGCGGGGCCTATGAGCAGTTCTTC.

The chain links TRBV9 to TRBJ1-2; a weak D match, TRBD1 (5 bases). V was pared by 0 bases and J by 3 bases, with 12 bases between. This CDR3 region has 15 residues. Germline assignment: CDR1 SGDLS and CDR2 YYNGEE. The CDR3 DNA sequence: TGTGCCAGCAGCGTAGCTCCGGGGGGGGACTATGGCTACACCTTC. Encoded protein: CASSVAPGGDYGYTF.